This record concerns one T cell receptor beta chain sequence. Its specificity is unknown. This entry comes from a study of T-cell reconstitution after alpha-beta-depleted transplantation in children. Notes on the study in general: Two months or so post-transplant, alpha-beta T cells reportedly derived from several hundred expanded graft clones. Some patients' high day-60 TCRbeta diversity was attributed to recipient cells surviving conditioning. Most T-cell counts and diversity one year after the transplant came from T cells that were newly produced.

The germline CDR1 and CDR2 sequences are DFQATT and SNEGSKA (reference sequence). The CDR3 has 12 residues. The germline V and J ends were trimmed by 3 bases and 2 bases, with 8 bases remaining between them. Molecular barcoding with unique molecular identifiers was used for the TCRbeta library. MiXCR, applied by TCRdb to the PCR reads, yields one record per CDR3 protein. The repertoire has about 980,000 distinct CDR3 sequences, around 30% of them found once; the top ten carry about 28%. The V gene is TRBV20-1, the J gene TRBJ2-7; D call uncertain. The input for sequencing was PBMCs, mostly from graft donor cells, taken 360 days after TCRalphabeta/CD19-depleted stem cell transplant. This receptor was identified in a boy under three years old who had a stem cell transplant for SCID, so the T cells may come from the graft donor. In DNA form, the CDR3 reads TGCAGTGCTAGCCCGTGGACCTACGAGCAGTACTTC. Amino acid sequence: CSASPWTYEQYF.